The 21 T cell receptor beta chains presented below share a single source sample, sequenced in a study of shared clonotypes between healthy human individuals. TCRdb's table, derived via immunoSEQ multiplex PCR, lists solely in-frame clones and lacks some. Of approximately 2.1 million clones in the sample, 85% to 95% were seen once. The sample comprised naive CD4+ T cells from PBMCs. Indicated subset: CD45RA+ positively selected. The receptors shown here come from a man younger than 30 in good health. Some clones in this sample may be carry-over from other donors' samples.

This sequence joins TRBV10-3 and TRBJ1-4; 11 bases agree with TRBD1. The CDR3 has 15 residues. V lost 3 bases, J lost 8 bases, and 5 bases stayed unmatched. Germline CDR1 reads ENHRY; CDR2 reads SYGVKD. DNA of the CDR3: TGTGCCATCAGTGAAAGGACAGGGGGCGACGAAAAACTGTTTTTT. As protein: CAISERTGGDEKLFF.

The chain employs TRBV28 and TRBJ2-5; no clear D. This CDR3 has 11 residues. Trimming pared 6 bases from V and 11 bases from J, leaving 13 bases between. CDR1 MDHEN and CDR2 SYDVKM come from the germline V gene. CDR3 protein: CASSLTGVQYF. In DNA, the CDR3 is TGTGCCAGCAGCCTCACTGGTGTTCAGTACTTC.

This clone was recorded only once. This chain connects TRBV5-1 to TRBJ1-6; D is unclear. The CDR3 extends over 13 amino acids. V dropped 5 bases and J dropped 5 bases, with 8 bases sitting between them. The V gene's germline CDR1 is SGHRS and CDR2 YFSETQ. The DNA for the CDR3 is TGCGCCAGCAGTGTCACAGATAATTCACCCCTCCACTTT. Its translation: CASSVTDNSPLHF.

This CDR3 reads CASSVGVGTGIYEQYF. CDR3 nucleotide sequence: TGTGCCAGCAGCGTGGGAGTAGGGACGGGGATCTACGAGCAGTACTTC. The V gene is TRBV9, the J gene TRBJ2-7; D possibly uses TRBD1 or TRBD2 (5 bases each). The CDR3 length is 16 residues. Trimming cost V 2 bases and J 3 bases, with 18 bases left between them. Germline V gives CDR1 SGDLS, CDR2 YYNGEE.

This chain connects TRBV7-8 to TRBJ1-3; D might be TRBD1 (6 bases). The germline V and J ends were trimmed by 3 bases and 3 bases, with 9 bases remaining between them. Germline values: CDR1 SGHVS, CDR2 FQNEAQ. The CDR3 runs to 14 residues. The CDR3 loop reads CASSFPGVGNTIYF. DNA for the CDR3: TGTGCCAGCAGCTTCCCAGGGGTTGGAAACACCATATATTTT.

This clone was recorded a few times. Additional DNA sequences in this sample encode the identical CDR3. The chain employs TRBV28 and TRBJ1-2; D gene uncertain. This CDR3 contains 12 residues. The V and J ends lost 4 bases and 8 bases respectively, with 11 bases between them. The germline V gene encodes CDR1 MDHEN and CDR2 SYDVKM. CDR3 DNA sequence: TGTGCCAGCAGTTCCCCACAAGGAGGCTACACCTTC. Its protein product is CASSSPQGGYTF.

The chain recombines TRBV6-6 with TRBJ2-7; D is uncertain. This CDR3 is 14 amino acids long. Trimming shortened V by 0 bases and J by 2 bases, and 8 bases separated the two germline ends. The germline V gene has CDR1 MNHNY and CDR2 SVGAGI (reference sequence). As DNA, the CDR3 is TGTGCCAGCAGTTACTCGCAGGTTCCCTACGAGCAGTACTTC. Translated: CASSYSQVPYEQYF.

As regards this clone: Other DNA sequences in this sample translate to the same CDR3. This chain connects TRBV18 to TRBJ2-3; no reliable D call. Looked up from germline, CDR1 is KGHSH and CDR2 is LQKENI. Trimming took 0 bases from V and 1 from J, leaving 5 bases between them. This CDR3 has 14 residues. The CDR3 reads CASSPPLGTDTQYF. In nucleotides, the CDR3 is TGTGCCAGCTCACCACCTTTAGGCACAGATACGCAGTATTTT.

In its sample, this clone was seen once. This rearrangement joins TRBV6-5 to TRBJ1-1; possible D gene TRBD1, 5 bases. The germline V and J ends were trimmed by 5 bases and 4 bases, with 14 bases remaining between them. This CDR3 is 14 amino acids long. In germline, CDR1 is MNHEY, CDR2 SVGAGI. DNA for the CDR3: TGTGCCAGCAGTCCCAGGGTTTGGGGCACTGAAGCTTTCTTT. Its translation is CASSPRVWGTEAFF.

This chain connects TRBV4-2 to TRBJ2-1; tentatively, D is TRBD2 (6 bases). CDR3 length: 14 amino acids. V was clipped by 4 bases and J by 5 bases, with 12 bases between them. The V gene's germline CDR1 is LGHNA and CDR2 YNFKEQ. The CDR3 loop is CASSPWGLNNEQFF. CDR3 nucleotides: TGTGCCAGCAGCCCCTGGGGACTTAACAATGAGCAGTTCTTC.

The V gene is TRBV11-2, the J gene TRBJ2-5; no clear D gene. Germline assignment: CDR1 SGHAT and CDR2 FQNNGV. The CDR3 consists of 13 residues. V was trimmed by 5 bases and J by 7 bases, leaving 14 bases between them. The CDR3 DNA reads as TGTGCCAGCAGCCCTACCATGGTCGGGACCCAGTACTTC. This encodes CASSPTMVGTQYF. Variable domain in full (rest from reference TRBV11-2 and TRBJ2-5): EAGVAQSPRYKIIEKRQSVAFWCNPISGHATLYWYQQILGQGPKLLIQFQNNGVVDDSQLPKDRFSAERLKGVDSTLKIQPAKLEDSAVYLCASSPTMVGTQYFGPGTRLLVL.

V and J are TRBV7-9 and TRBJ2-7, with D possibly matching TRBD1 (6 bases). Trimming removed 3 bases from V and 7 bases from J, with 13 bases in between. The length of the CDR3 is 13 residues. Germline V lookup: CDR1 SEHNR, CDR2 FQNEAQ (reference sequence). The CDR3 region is CASSLQQGSEQYF. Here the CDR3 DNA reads TGTGCCAGCAGCTTGCAACAGGGCTCGGAGCAGTACTTC.

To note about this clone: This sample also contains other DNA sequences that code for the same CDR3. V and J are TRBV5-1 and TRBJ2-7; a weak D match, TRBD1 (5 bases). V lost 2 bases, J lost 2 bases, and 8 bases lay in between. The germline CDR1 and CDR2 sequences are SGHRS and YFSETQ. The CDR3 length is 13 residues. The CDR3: CASSFPGTYEQYF. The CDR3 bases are TGCGCCAGCAGCTTCCCAGGGACCTACGAGCAGTACTTC.

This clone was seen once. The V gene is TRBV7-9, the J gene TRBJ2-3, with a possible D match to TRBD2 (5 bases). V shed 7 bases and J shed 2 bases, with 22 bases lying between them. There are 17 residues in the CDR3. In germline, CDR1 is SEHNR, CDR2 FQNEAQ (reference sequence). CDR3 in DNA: TGTGCCAGCACCCCGCCGGGTCCCCTGAGGGACACAGATACGCAGTATTTT. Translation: CASTPPGPLRDTDTQYF.

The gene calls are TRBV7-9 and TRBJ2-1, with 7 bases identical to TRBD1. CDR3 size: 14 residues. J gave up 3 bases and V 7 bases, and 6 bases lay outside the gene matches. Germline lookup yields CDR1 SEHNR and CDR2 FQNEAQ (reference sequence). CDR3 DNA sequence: TGTGCCAGCACCAGGACAGGACGCTACAATGAGCAGTTCTTC. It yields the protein CASTRTGRYNEQFF.

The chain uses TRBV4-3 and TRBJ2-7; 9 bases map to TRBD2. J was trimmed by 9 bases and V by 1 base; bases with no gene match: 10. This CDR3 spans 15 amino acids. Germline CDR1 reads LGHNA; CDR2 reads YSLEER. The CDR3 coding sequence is TGCGCCAGCAGCCAAGGCGCGGGAGGGCCGGTACGGCAGTACTTC. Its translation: CASSQGAGGPVRQYF.

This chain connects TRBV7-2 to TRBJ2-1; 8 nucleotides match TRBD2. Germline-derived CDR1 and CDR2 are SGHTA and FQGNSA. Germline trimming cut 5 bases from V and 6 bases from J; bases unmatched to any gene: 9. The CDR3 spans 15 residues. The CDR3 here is CASSPRGGTSNEQFF. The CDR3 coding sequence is TGTGCCAGCAGCCCAAGAGGTGGGACTAGCAATGAGCAGTTCTTC. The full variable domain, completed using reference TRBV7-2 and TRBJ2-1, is GAGVSQSPSNKVTEKGKDVELRCDPISGHTALYWYRQSLGQGLEFLIYFQGNSAPDKSGLPSDRFSAERTGGSVSTLTIQRTQQEDSAVYLCASSPRGGTSNEQFFGPGTRLTVL.

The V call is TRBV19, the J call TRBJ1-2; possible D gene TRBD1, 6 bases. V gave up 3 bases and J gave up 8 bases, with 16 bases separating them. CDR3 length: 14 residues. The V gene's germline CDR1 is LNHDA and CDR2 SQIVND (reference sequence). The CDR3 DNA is TGTGCCAGTAGTATGACAGGCGCCTATGACGGCTACACCTTC. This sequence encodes CASSMTGAYDGYTF.

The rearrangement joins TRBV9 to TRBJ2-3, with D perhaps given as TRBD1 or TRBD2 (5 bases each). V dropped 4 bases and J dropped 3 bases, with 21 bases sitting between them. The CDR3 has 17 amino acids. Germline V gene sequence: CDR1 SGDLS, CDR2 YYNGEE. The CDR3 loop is CASSPRLGVGRTDTQYF. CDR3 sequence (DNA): TGTGCCAGCAGCCCGCGGCTGGGGGTGGGGAGAACAGATACGCAGTATTTT.

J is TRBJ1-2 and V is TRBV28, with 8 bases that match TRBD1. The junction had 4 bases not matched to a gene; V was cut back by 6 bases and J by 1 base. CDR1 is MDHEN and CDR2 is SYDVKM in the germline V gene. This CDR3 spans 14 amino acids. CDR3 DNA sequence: TGTGCCAGCAGAAGACAGGGGCTTAACTATGGCTACACCTTC. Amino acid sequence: CASRRQGLNYGYTF.

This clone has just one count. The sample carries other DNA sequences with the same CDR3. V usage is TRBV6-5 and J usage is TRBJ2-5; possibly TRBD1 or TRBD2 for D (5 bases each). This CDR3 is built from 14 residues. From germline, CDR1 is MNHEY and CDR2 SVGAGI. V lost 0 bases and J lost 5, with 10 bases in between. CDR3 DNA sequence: TGTGCCAGCAGTTACTCGTCGGGGCGGGAGACCCAGTACTTC. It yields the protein CASSYSSGRETQYF.